A selection of T cell receptor beta chains follows, all from one sample in a study of cytomegalovirus exposure and HLA in healthy donors. Profiled with immunoSEQ multiplex PCR; TCRdb holds only in-frame clones, not every one. The sample records 35,000 to 40,000 clones, over 70% being singletons. Sequencing was performed on PBMCs. These receptors were collected from a man aged 30 to 45 in good health and CMV-seronegative. Each CDR3 is given with its conserved first and last residue. The D gene is left open where the match is weak. Rows give clone size only sometimes, using once, few, many, or a class for an expanded clone.

d_call,v_call,j_call,clone_size,cdr3_nt,cdr3_aa
TRBD2,TRBV6-5,TRBJ2-1,few,TGTGCCAGCCGCCCGGGACTAGTAGGTGAGCAGTTCTTC,CASRPGLVGEQFF
TRBD1,TRBV18,TRBJ2-5,-,TGTGCCAGCTCACTCACCGGGACAGGGGGCGGCGAGACCCAGTACTTC,CASSLTGTGGGETQYF
-,TRBV27,TRBJ1-5,-,TGTGCCAGCAGTCCCGCGGGTAGCAATCAGCCCCAGCATTTT,CASSPAGSNQPQHF
TRBD1,TRBV10-3,TRBJ2-7,-,TGTGCCATCAGCCTGGTGGGACAGGGAAATAACGAGCAGTACTTC,CAISLVGQGNNEQYF
-,TRBV5-6,TRBJ2-1,-,TGTGCCAGCAGCCGGGAGATCGAACCAGGCTACAATGAGCAGTTCTTC,CASSREIEPGYNEQFF
TRBD1,TRBV19,TRBJ1-5,-,TGTGCCAGTAGTGGGGGGACAGGTGCAAGACAGCCCCAGCATTTT,CASSGGTGARQPQHF
-,TRBV15,TRBJ2-5,-,TGTGCCACCAGCAGAGGCGGAAGCGTGTACCAAGAGACCCAGTACTTC,CATSRGGSVYQETQYF
TRBD2,TRBV11-2,TRBJ2-4,-,TGTGCCAGCAGCTTAACTAGCGGGAGCAAAAACATTCAGTACTTC,CASSLTSGSKNIQYF
TRBD1,TRBV19,TRBJ1-2,-,TGTGCCAGTAGTATTCGGGACAGGGAGGCGTATGGCTACACCTTC,CASSIRDREAYGYTF
TRBD1,TRBV19,TRBJ2-7,-,TGTGCCAGAGACACAGGGGGCGTATTACCGAGCAGTACCGGCCTAGGGGGGCGTATTACCGAGCAGTACTTC,CARDTGGVLPSSTGLGGRITEQYF
-,TRBV7-8,TRBJ1-4,-,TGTGCCAGCAGCTTCGTGGGAAGCGGTGAAAAACTGTTTTTT,CASSFVGSGEKLFF
TRBD2,TRBV15,TRBJ2-3,-,TGTGCCACCCGCCCTAGCGGTAGCACAGATACGCAGTATTTT,CATRPSGSTDTQYF
-,TRBV7-8,TRBJ1-5,-,TGTGCCAGCAGCTTCCAGGCGTCGTATAGCAATCAGCCCCAGCATTTT,CASSFQASYSNQPQHF
-,TRBV6-6,TRBJ1-4,-,TGTGCCAGTCGTGGTGGACAGCTAAATGAAAAACTGTTTTTT,CASRGGQLNEKLFF
-,TRBV7-2,TRBJ1-4,-,TGTGCCAGCAGTCTCGCGGGGGTTACTAATGAAAAACTGTTTTTT,CASSLAGVTNEKLFF
-,TRBV7-3,TRBJ2-7,-,TGTGCCAGCAGCTTAGACCCCAGGGCCGGGGAGCAGTACTTC,CASSLDPRAGEQYF
-,TRBV4-1,TRBJ1-1,few,TGCGCCAGCAGCCAAGGGACCCCGGGAACTGAAGCTTTCTTT,CASSQGTPGTEAFF
-,TRBV4-1,TRBJ1-5,-,TGCGCCAGCAGCCAAGATCTGGGGGGGTATGATCAGCCCCAGCATTTT,CASSQDLGGYDQPQHF
-,TRBV29-1,TRBJ1-3,few,TGCAGCGTTGACGGCGGTGGAAACACCATATATTTT,CSVDGGGNTIYF
-,TRBV7-9,TRBJ1-2,-,TGTGCCAGCAGCGTGATAGACTATGGCTACACCTTC,CASSVIDYGYTF
-,TRBV13,TRBJ2-7,-,TGTGCCGGCAGTCCGCAGGGCTCTGTGAACGAGCAGTACTTC,CAGSPQGSVNEQYF
TRBD1,TRBV6-1,TRBJ2-7,-,TGTGCCAGCAGTGAACTGACAGGGAGTAGGTATGAGCAGTACTTC,CASSELTGSRYEQYF
TRBD1,TRBV29-1,TRBJ1-1,-,TGCAGCGTTGTGCCGACAGGGGTTGCCACTGAAGCTTTCTTT,CSVVPTGVATEAFF
-,TRBV15,TRBJ1-2,once,TGTGCCACCAGCAGAGATGCGGGGGGGGATGGCTACACCTTC,CATSRDAGGDGYTF
TRBD1,TRBV27,TRBJ2-1,-,TGTGCCAGCAGTTTATCCTTTTTGGGACAGTCTAACAATGAGCAGTTCTTC,CASSLSFLGQSNNEQFF
-,TRBV29-1,TRBJ1-3,-,TGCAGCGCAAGACAGAGCTCTGGAAACACCATATATTTT,CSARQSSGNTIYF
TRBD2,TRBV9,TRBJ2-1,few,TGTGCCAGCAGCCCTCCCCGCCTAGCGGAGCCCGGGGAGCAGTTCTTC,CASSPPRLAEPGEQFF
TRBD1,TRBV10-2,TRBJ2-5,-,TGCGCCAGCAGTGACCCGGGGACAGTACAAGAGACCCAGTACTTC,CASSDPGTVQETQYF
-,TRBV2,TRBJ1-1,-,TGTGCCAGCAGTGCGGAGGGAAACACTGAAGCTTTCTTT,CASSAEGNTEAFF
TRBD1,TRBV4-1,TRBJ1-4,few,TGCGCCAGCAGCTCGGGACAGGGGGCGGACGCACGGGAAAAACTGTTTTTT,CASSSGQGADAREKLFF
-,TRBV5-1,TRBJ2-1,-,TGCGCCAGCGCCTCCGTGCCTATTATTACTGACAATGAGCAGTTCTTC,CASASVPIITDNEQFF
TRBD1,TRBV4-1,TRBJ2-7,-,TGCGCCAGCAGCCAAACTCAGGGGGCGGGTCACTACGAGCAGTACTTC,CASSQTQGAGHYEQYF
TRBD1,TRBV7-6,TRBJ2-5,-,TGTGCCAGCAGCTTAACGGGACAGGGGGTTCAGGAGACCCAGTACTTC,CASSLTGQGVQETQYF
-,TRBV19,TRBJ1-3,-,TGTGCCAGTAGTATCTTCGGAGGCGACACCATATATTTT,CASSIFGGDTIYF
-,TRBV7-9,TRBJ2-6,-,TGTGCCAGCAGCTTATGGGGCACTGGGGCCAACGTCCTGACTTTC,CASSLWGTGANVLTF
TRBD1,TRBV27,TRBJ2-7,-,TGTGCCAGCAGTTTCGGGACAGGGTGGTACGAGCAGTACTTC,CASSFGTGWYEQYF
-,TRBV14,TRBJ1-2,-,TGTGCCAGCAGCCACCAAACGGGAGGGCGTCTAACTAACTATGGCTACACCTTC,CASSHQTGGRLTNYGYTF
TRBD1,TRBV6-5,TRBJ1-1,few,TGTGCCAGCAGACCAGACAGGGCCGAGAACACTGAAGCTTTCTTT,CASRPDRAENTEAFF
-,TRBV5-5,TRBJ2-7,once,TGTGCCAGCAGCTTGTTTCACTCAGGTACCTACGAGCAGTACTTC,CASSLFHSGTYEQYF
TRBD1,TRBV6-5,TRBJ2-2,-,TGTGCCAGCAGGCAGACAGGGCAGGGCGGGGAGCTGTTTTTT,CASRQTGQGGELFF
TRBD2,TRBV6-4,TRBJ2-5,once,TGTGCCAGCAGTGAAAGCGGGGGGGCCCAAGAGACCCAGTACTTC,CASSESGGAQETQYF
-,TRBV19,TRBJ2-1,few,TGTGCCAGTAGTATAGGAAACACCTACAATGAGCAGTTCTTC,CASSIGNTYNEQFF
TRBD1,TRBV4-1,TRBJ2-7,once,TGCGCCAGCAGCCACCCCGGGGGGACAGGGACCCTAGTGACGGGCGAGCAGTACTTC,CASSHPGGTGTLVTGEQYF
TRBD1,TRBV10-2,TRBJ2-5,-,TGCGCCAGCTCACGGACAGGGGGCGAGCAAGAGACCCAGTACTTC,CASSRTGGEQETQYF
-,TRBV6-1,TRBJ2-3,-,TGTGCCGGAGCGGTTGGTTCGGATACGCAGTATTTT,CAGAVGSDTQYF
TRBD1,TRBV4-1,TRBJ2-4,-,TGCGCCAGCAGCCAGGCCTCCGGGACAGTGGTCAAAAACATTCAGTACTTC,CASSQASGTVVKNIQYF
-,TRBV4-1,TRBJ1-1,few,TGCGCCAGCAGCCAAGGGCGGGGAATCATTAACATGAACACTGAAGCTTTCTTT,CASSQGRGIINMNTEAFF
TRBD2,TRBV27,TRBJ2-3,once,TGTGCCAGCAGTCCGCCGGGGGGGTGGGCAGATACGCAGTATTTT,CASSPPGGWADTQYF
TRBD2,TRBV11-3,TRBJ2-2,once,TGTGCCAGCAGCCTAGACGGGACTAGCGGGAGGAACACCGGGGAGCTGTTTTTT,CASSLDGTSGRNTGELFF
-,TRBV6-5,TRBJ2-5,-,TGTGCCAGCAGCCCTGGGGACAACCAAGAGACCCAGTACTTC,CASSPGDNQETQYF
TRBD1,TRBV10-2,TRBJ2-7,-,TGCGCCAGCAATGGACAGGGTTCCTACGAGCAGTACTTC,CASNGQGSYEQYF
TRBD1,TRBV28,TRBJ2-7,-,TGTGCCAGCGCGGGACAGGGGACCTACGAGCAGTACTTC,CASAGQGTYEQYF
-,TRBV28,TRBJ1-2,few,TGTGCCAGCAGCACAGGGTACGGCTACACCTTC,CASSTGYGYTF
-,TRBV4-1,TRBJ2-5,-,TGCGCCAGCAGCAACATAGCGTTGCGGAGAGAGACCCAGTACTTC,CASSNIALRRETQYF